This T cell receptor (beta chain) was identified during a study of control samples from healthy donors and cancer patients. In germline, CDR1 is MNHEY, CDR2 SVGAGI. V was clipped by 0 bases and J by 4 bases, with 15 bases between them. The CDR3 contains 16 residues. The table came from immunoSEQ multiplex PCR; TCRdb's copy has only in-frame clones and leaves some out. Of some 130,000 clones in the sample, more than 70% were seen once. The sample taken for sequencing was blood. The genes are TRBV6-5 and TRBJ1-2; no clear D. The sequence was obtained from a man aged 40-50 years in good health. The CDR3 coding sequence is TGTGCCAGCAGTTACTCCGGAAACCGGGGTAGCTATGGCTACACCTTC. Its translation is CASSYSGNRGSYGYTF.